These 22 T cell receptor beta chains share one sample of origin, sequenced in a study of long-term antiretroviral therapy in people with HIV. An immunoSEQ assay, version v3.0, was performed at survey level. Method: immunoSEQ multiplex PCR; TCRdb's copy keeps in-frame clones and lacks some. The table records about 16,000 clones, approximately 72% of them present only once. The specimen was unsorted PBMCs, collected less than 3.3 years after starting antiretroviral therapy. The receptor source for this set is a middle-aged woman with HIV.

The chain employs TRBV9 and TRBJ2-1, with D possibly TRBD1 on 6 matching bases. CDR3 length: 15 residues. The V and J ends lost 3 bases and 3 bases respectively, with 13 bases between them. Germline V lookup: CDR1 SGDLS, CDR2 YYNGEE. The CDR3 nucleotides read TGTGCCAGCAGCGGCACGGTAGGGGGCTACAATGAGCAGTTCTTC. Its translation is CASSGTVGGYNEQFF.

The rearrangement uses TRBV7-8 and TRBJ2-1; 9 positions match TRBD2. Germline values: CDR1 SGHVS, CDR2 FQNEAQ. With V trimmed by 2 bases and J by 3 bases, 8 bases remained unmatched. The CDR3 spans 17 residues. CDR3 residues: CASSLRPAGGIYNEQFF. The CDR3 DNA is TGTGCCAGCAGCTTACGTCCAGCGGGGGGTATCTACAATGAGCAGTTCTTC. Complete variable domain (other parts from reference TRBV7-8 and TRBJ2-1): GAGVSQSPRYKVAKRGQDVALRCDPISGHVSLFWYQQALGQGPEFLTYFQNEAQLDKSGLPSDRFFAERPEGSVSTLKIQRTQQEDSAVYLCASSLRPAGGIYNEQFFGPGTRLTVL.

This clone was detected once. The genes are TRBV5-1 and TRBJ1-1; D not resolved. The CDR3 covers 15 residues. Germline CDR1 SGHRS, CDR2 YFSETQ. Trimming removed 1 base at V and 4 bases at J, with 14 bases between. This chain's CDR3 is CASSLFPDGPTEAFF. The DNA of the CDR3 is TGCGCCAGCAGCTTGTTTCCGGACGGGCCCACTGAAGCTTTCTTT.

The chain employs TRBV6-5 and TRBJ1-4; 7 nucleotides match TRBD1. The J segment lost 8 bases and the V segment lost 6 bases, leaving 9 bases of the junction unmatched. CDR1 and CDR2 (germline): MNHEY, SVGAGI. The CDR3 has 14 residues. The DNA for the CDR3 is TGTGCCAGCAGGGTACAGGGGCACAACGAAAAACTGTTTTTT. This translates into CASRVQGHNEKLFF.

This chain connects TRBV5-1 to TRBJ2-3; no firm D call. CDR1 is SGHRS, CDR2 YFSETQ, per germline. The CDR3 contains 14 residues. Trimming cost V 4 bases and J 0 bases, with 9 bases left between them. The DNA of the CDR3 is TGCGCCAGCAGCCGTACAGAAAGCACAGATACGCAGTATTTT. The encoded protein is CASSRTESTDTQYF.

The genes are TRBV18 and TRBJ1-2, with 8 bases that match TRBD1. Germline CDR1 and CDR2: KGHSH and LQKENI. This CDR3 spans 15 amino acids. V lost 3 bases, J lost 4 bases, and 7 bases stayed unmatched. The CDR3 coding sequence is TGTGCCAGCTCACCCGGACAGGGACGATTCTATGGCTACACCTTC. This codes for CASSPGQGRFYGYTF.

This rearrangement joins TRBV27 to TRBJ2-6; TRBD1 is a possible D gene (5 bases). The V and J ends lost 10 bases and 0 bases respectively, with 16 bases between them. Per the germline V gene, CDR1 is MNHEY and CDR2 is SMNVEV (reference sequence). The CDR3 extends over 16 amino acids. The CDR3 nucleotides are TGTGCCACCCACCAGGGCCTCAGCTCTGGGGCCAACGTCCTGACTTTC. Amino acids: CATHQGLSSGANVLTF.

The chain links TRBV5-1 to TRBJ1-1; weak D call: TRBD1 (5 bases). V was clipped by 4 bases and J by 11 bases, with 12 bases between them. CDR1 and CDR2 (germline): SGHRS, YFSETQ. This CDR3 is built from 11 residues. The CDR3 is CASSDSLGAFF. CDR3 nucleotides: TGCGCCAGCAGCGACAGCCTTGGGGCTTTCTTT. Looking up the rest from reference TRBV5-1 and TRBJ1-1 gives the full variable domain: KAGVTQTPRYLIKTRGQQVTLSCSPISGHRSVSWYQQTPGQGLQFLFEYFSETQRNKGNFPGRFSGRQFSNSRSEMNVSTLELGDSALYLCASSDSLGAFFGQGTRLTVV.

The J gene is TRBJ2-1, the V gene TRBV7-9; TRBD2 matches at 7 bases. Germline V lookup: CDR1 SEHNR, CDR2 FQNEAQ (reference sequence). V trimming: 5 bases; J trimming: 9 bases; junction bases outside the gene matches: 7. CDR3 length: 13 residues. CDR3 in DNA: TGTGCCAGCAGCGCAGCGGGGACTGGTGAGCAGTTCTTC. Protein sequence: CASSAAGTGEQFF.

The J gene is TRBJ1-2, the V gene TRBV10-3; D gene uncertain. The CDR3 runs to 12 residues. Germline lookup yields CDR1 ENHRY and CDR2 SYGVKD. V was shortened by 6 bases and J by 11 bases, with 16 bases between the two germline ends. For the CDR3, the DNA is TGTGCCATCAGGGGGAGCGGGATGGGGTACACCTTC. Protein: CAIRGSGMGYTF.

The chain carries TRBV7-9 and TRBJ1-3; a weak D match, TRBD1 (6 bases). The CDR3 length is 18 residues. The germline V gene has CDR1 SEHNR and CDR2 FQNEAQ (reference sequence). Trimming stripped 1 base from V and 0 bases from J, with 16 bases between. CDR3 in amino acids: CASSLGKGGPVSGNTIYF. The CDR3 coding sequence is TGTGCCAGCAGCTTAGGAAAGGGGGGACCCGTCTCTGGAAACACCATATATTTT.

This chain uses TRBV7-9 with TRBJ2-2, with 12 bases fitting TRBD2. Trimming cost V 5 bases and J 1 base; bases outside gene matches: 5. CDR3 length: 17 residues. Germline-derived CDR1 and CDR2 are SEHNR and FQNEAQ (reference sequence). In DNA, the CDR3 is TGTGCCAGCAGCAGGACTAGCGGGGTGCTGAACACCGGGGAGCTGTTTTTT. Translating gives CASSRTSGVLNTGELFF.

This clone occurred a few times. The V call is TRBV27, the J call TRBJ2-7; D is unresolved. The CDR3 contains 13 residues. V lost 2 bases and J 2 bases, leaving 7 bases between the germline ends. Germline values: CDR1 MNHEY, CDR2 SMNVEV (reference sequence). The DNA of the CDR3 is TGTGCCAGCAGTTTAAGTCGAGCCTACGAGCAGTACTTC. Its protein product is CASSLSRAYEQYF.

J is TRBJ1-2 and V is TRBV6-5; TRBD1 aligns across 7 bases. Per germline, CDR1 MNHEY and CDR2 SVGAGI. The trim removed 6 bases at V and 6 bases at J, leaving 10 bases unmatched. The CDR3 totals 14 residues. Here the CDR3 DNA reads TGTGCCAGCAGGGAGACAGGGTCCATCAATGGCTACACCTTC. It is translated as CASRETGSINGYTF.

J is TRBJ1-4 and V is TRBV7-8, with TRBD1 as a possible D gene (5 bases). V gave up 5 bases and J gave up 2 bases, with 21 bases separating them. The germline V gene encodes CDR1 SGHVS and CDR2 FQNEAQ. The CDR3 covers 18 residues. CDR3 sequence (DNA): TGTGCCAGCAGCCGGCCGGGGGGGTCCGGGTCGACTAATGAAAAACTGTTTTTT. This translates into CASSRPGGSGSTNEKLFF. The variable domain in full, completed from reference TRBV7-8 and TRBJ1-4, reads GAGVSQSPRYKVAKRGQDVALRCDPISGHVSLFWYQQALGQGPEFLTYFQNEAQLDKSGLPSDRFFAERPEGSVSTLKIQRTQQEDSAVYLCASSRPGGSGSTNEKLFFGSGTQLSVL.

This chain joins TRBV2 and TRBJ2-7; unclear D gene. This CDR3 region has 12 residues. Germline values: CDR1 SNHLY, CDR2 FYNNEI. The germline V and J ends were trimmed by 9 bases and 5 bases, with 14 bases remaining between them. In DNA form, the CDR3 reads TGTGCCAGTACCACGGCACCCCACGAGCAGTACTTC. It encodes CASTTAPHEQYF.

This clone was observed once. The chain links TRBV19 to TRBJ2-6; no clear D gene. Germline V gene data show CDR1 as LNHDA and CDR2 as SQIVND (reference sequence). This CDR3 is 17 amino acids long. Trimming shortened V by 5 bases and J by 1 base, and 15 bases separated the two germline ends. The CDR3 DNA reads TGTGCCAGTAGTCCTGGTTTAGACCGGTCTGGGGCCAACGTCCTGACTTTC. Its protein product is CASSPGLDRSGANVLTF.

The chain carries TRBV6-5 and TRBJ1-1; maybe TRBD1 (6 bases). Trimming shortened V by 5 bases and J by 0 bases, and 10 bases separated the two germline ends. Per the germline V gene, CDR1 is MNHEY and CDR2 is SVGAGI. The CDR3 loop spans 14 amino acids. CDR3 in amino acids: CASSQRDMNTEAFF. CDR3 DNA: TGTGCCAGCAGTCAGAGGGACATGAACACTGAAGCTTTCTTT.

This clone was detected only a few times. The V gene is TRBV9, the J gene TRBJ1-2; D is undetermined. This CDR3 has 13 residues. In germline, CDR1 is SGDLS, CDR2 YYNGEE. V lost 0 bases and J 4 bases, leaving 7 bases between the germline ends. CDR3 in amino acids: CASSVEGGYGYTF. DNA for the CDR3: TGTGCCAGCAGCGTAGAAGGTGGCTATGGCTACACCTTC.

This chain joins TRBV10-3 and TRBJ1-4, with TRBD1 identical over 7 bases. The V segment lost 6 bases and the J segment 7 bases; nucleotides outside the gene matches: 5. The CDR3 has 13 amino acids. Germline V lookup: CDR1 ENHRY, CDR2 SYGVKD. CDR3 nucleotide sequence: TGTGCCATCAGCACAGGGGACCGTGAAAAACTGTTTTTT. It yields the protein CAISTGDREKLFF.

V is TRBV19 and J is TRBJ2-1; no clear D gene. The CDR3 runs 16 residues. The V and J ends lost 7 bases and 5 bases respectively, with 21 bases between them. Germline CDR1 and CDR2: LNHDA and SQIVND (reference sequence). CDR3 in amino acids: CASTLRWVRADNEQFF. As DNA, the CDR3 is TGTGCCAGTACTCTTCGCTGGGTTAGAGCAGACAATGAGCAGTTCTTC. Complete variable domain (other parts from reference TRBV19 and TRBJ2-1): DGGITQSPKYLFRKEGQNVTLSCEQNLNHDAMYWYRQDPGQGLRLIYYSQIVNDFQKGDIAEGYSVSREKKESFPLTVTSAQKNPTAFYLCASTLRWVRADNEQFFGPGTRLTVL.

The J gene is TRBJ1-2, the V gene TRBV5-4, with D hard to call. The CDR3 spans 14 residues. The V end lost 2 bases, the J end lost 8 bases, and 16 bases lay between the germline ends. Germline CDR1 and CDR2: SGHNT and YYREEE (reference sequence). CDR3 bases: TGTGCCAGCAGCTTCGAAGTGCAGTTTGGAGGCTACACCTTC. This encodes CASSFEVQFGGYTF.